The T cell receptor beta chain described here comes from a study of T-cell reconstitution after alpha-beta-depleted transplantation in children (dated by TCRdb to the mid-2010s). Some background on the complete study: T-cell immune reconstitution after TCRalphabeta/CD19-depleted allogeneic hematopoietic cell transplantation in children was quantitatively tracked in the study by means of TCR repertoire profiling.

The investigation overall reported the following: About two months after transplant, the apparently early recovery of alphabetaT-cell counts reportedly depended on just several hundred clones that had expanded rapidly and came from non-depleted graft cells. Over the following months the frequencies of hyperexpanded clones went down, and after one year T-cell counts and TCRbeta diversity were mostly credited to newly produced T cells. The high TCRbeta diversity at day 60 in some patients was ascribed to recipient T cells and intrathymic progenitors that had survived conditioning.

The CDR3 contains 12 residues, cysteine and phenylalanine counted. Only CDR3 DNA remains: 36 bases, in frame from the first base. The V end loses 3 bases and the J end loses 9 bases, and a stretch of 8 bases separates them. The germline V gene (reference sequence) yields LNHNV for CDR1 and YYDKDF for CDR2. Of note for this clonotype: Its recognized antigen is unknown. No clone much larger than this one lies a single base away; base qualities are absent.

This specimen's treatment or condition label, per the study, means: allogeneic hematopoietic cell transplantation with graft depleted of TCRalphabeta T cells and CD19 B cells. The transplant recipients were children given TCRalphabeta/CD19-depleted allogeneic hematopoietic cell grafts. The library was obtained by PCR. Sequenced using an Illumina HiSeq 2500. TCR library preparation used molecular barcoding, with unique molecular identifiers applied to normalize quantification of the TCRbeta repertoire. Starting from the raw public reads, TCRdb applied fastp trimming at Q25, assembled clones with MiXCR and retained in-frame beta chains. Rows are unified per CDR3 protein, each entry keeping the most common DNA and genes. Across this sample there are some 440,000 distinct CDR3 sequences, with 16% seen only once. The ten largest clones capture over 25% of the sample.

The chain employs TRBV15 and TRBJ2-2; the D gene is perhaps TRBD1, on 5 matching bases. Source: PBMCs, mostly from graft donor cells, taken 360 days after TCRalphabeta/CD19-depleted stem cell transplant. The source of this sequence is a boy younger than two who had a stem cell transplant for Wiskott-Aldrich syndrome, so the T cells may come from the graft donor. CDR3 protein: CATSRGHRELFF. The DNA is TGTGCCACCAGCAGGGGGCACCGGGAGCTGTTTTTT.